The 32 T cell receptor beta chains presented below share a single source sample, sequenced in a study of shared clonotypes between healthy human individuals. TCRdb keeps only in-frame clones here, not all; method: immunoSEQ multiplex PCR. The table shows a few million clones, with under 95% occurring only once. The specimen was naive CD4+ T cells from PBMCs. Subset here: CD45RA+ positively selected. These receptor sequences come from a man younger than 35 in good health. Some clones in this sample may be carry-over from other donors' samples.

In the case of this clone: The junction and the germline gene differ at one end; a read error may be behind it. The CDR3 loop reads CASSQDGGRTSVIF. The CDR3 region has the DNA TGCGCCAGCAGCCAAGATGGGGGCAGGACTAGCGTAATCTTC. This chain uses TRBV4-1 with TRBJ2-1; 9 positions agree with TRBD2. CDR3 length: 14 amino acids. The germline V gene has CDR1 MGHRA and CDR2 YSYEKL.

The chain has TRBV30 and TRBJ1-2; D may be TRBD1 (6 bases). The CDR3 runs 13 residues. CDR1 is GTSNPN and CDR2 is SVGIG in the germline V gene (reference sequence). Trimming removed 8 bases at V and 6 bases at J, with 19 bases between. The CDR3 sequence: CAGGRTPSDGYTF. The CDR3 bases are TGTGCCGGGGGGCGAACCCCTTCGGATGGCTACACCTTC.

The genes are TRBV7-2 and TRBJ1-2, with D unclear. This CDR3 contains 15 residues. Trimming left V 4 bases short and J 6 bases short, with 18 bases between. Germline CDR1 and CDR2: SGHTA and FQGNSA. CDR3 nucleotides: TGTGCCAGCAGCTCGTTGGTGCGCCGCCGAGATGGCTACACCTTC. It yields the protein CASSSLVRRRDGYTF.

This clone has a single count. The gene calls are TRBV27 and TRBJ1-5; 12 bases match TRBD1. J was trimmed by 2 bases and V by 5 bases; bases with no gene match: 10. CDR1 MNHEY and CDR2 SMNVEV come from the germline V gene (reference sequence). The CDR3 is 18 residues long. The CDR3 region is CASSPGPGQGAGNQPQHF. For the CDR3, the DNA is TGTGCCAGCAGTCCGGGACCGGGACAGGGGGCTGGCAATCAGCCCCAGCATTTT.

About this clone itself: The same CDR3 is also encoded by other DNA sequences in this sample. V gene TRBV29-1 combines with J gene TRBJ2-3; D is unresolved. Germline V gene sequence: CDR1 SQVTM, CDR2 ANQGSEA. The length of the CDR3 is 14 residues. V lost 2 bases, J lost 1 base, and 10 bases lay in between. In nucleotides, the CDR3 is TGCAGCGTTGAATCCGGGCTTCGCACAGATACGCAGTATTTT. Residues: CSVESGLRTDTQYF.

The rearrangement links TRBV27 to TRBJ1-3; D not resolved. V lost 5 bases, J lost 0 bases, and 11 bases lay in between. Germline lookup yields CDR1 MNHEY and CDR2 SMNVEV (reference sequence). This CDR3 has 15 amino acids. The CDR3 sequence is CASSPGRNSGNTIYF. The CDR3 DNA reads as TGTGCCAGCAGTCCTGGACGGAACTCTGGAAACACCATATATTTT.

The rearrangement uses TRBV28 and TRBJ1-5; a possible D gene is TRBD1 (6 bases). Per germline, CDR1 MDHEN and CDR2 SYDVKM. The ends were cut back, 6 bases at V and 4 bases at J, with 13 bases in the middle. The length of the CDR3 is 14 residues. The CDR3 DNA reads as TGTGCCAGCAGCCGTGGACAGTTTAATCAGCCCCAGCATTTT. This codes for CASSRGQFNQPQHF. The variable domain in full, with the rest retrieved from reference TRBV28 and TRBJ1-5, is DVKVTQSSRYLVKRTGEKVFLECVQDMDHENMFWYRQDPGLGLRLIYFSYDVKMKEKGDIPEGYSVSREKKERFSLILESASTNQTSMYLCASSRGQFNQPQHFGDGTRLSIL.

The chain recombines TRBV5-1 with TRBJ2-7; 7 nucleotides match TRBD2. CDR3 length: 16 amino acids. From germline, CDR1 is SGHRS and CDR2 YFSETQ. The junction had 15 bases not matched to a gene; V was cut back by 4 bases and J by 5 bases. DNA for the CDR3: TGCGCCAGCAGCCCGACTAGCCCGAAAGCCTTTGACGAGCAGTACTTC. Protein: CASSPTSPKAFDEQYF.

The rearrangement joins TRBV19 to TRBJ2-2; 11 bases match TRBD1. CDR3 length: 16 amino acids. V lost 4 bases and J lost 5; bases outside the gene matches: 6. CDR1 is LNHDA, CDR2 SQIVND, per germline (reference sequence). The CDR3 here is CASSTRDRGFTGELFF. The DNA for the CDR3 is TGTGCCAGTAGTACACGGGACAGGGGGTTTACCGGGGAGCTGTTTTTT.

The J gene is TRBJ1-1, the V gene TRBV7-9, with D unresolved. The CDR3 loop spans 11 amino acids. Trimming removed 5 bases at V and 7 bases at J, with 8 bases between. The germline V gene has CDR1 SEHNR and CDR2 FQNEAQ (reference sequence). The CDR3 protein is CASSRHGEAFF. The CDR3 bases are TGTGCCAGCAGCAGACACGGTGAAGCTTTCTTT.

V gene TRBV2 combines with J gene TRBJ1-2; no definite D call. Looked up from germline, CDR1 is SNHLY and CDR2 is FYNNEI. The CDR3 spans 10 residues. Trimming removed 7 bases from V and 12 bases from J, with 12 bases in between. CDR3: CASTRTANTF. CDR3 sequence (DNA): TGTGCCAGCACCCGGACCGCTAACACCTTC.

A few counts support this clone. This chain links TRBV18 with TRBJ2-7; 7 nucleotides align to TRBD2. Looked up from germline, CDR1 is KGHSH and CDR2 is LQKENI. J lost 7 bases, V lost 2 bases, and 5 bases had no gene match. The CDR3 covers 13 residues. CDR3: CASSPRAGEEQYF. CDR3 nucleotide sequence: TGTGCCAGCTCACCAAGGGCGGGGGAAGAGCAGTACTTC.

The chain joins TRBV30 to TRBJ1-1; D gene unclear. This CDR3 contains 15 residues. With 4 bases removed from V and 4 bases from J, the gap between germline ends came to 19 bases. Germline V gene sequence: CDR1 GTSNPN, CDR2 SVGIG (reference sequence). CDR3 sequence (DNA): TGTGCCTGGACCGCCTACCGGGGTCGGGTCACTGAAGCTTTCTTT. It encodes CAWTAYRGRVTEAFF. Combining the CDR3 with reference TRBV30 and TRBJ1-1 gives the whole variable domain SQTIHQWPATLVQPVGSPLSLECTVEGTSNPNLYWYRQAAGRGLQLLFYSVGIGQISSEVPQNLSASRPQDRQFILSSKKLLLSDSGFYLCAWTAYRGRVTEAFFGQGTRLTVV.

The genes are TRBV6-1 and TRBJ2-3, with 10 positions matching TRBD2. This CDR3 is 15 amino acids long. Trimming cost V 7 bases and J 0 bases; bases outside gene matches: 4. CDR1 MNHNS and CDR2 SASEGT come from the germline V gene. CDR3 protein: CASNPTSGSTDTQYF. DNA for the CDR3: TGTGCCAGCAATCCGACTAGCGGGAGCACAGATACGCAGTATTTT.

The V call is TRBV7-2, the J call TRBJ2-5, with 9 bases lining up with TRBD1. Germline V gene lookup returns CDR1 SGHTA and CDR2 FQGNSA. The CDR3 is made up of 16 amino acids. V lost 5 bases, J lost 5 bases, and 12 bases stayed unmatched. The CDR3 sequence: CASSPRQGVGTETQYF. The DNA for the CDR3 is TGTGCCAGCAGCCCGCGACAGGGGGTCGGCACGGAGACCCAGTACTTC.

The chain's CDR3 is CASIERRGNTEAFF. The CDR3 DNA follows: TGTGCCAGCATCGAAAGGAGGGGGAACACTGAAGCTTTCTTT. The V call is TRBV6-1, the J call TRBJ1-1, with a tentative D call TRBD1 (5 bases). Germline V gene sequence: CDR1 MNHNS, CDR2 SASEGT. V dropped 7 bases and J dropped 1 base, with 13 bases sitting between them. This CDR3 comprises 14 residues.

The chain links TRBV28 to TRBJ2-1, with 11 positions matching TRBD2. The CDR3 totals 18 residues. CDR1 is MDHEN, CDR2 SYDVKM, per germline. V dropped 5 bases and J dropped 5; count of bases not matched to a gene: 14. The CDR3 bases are TGTGCCAGCAGTCCCATACAGTTTAGCGGGAGGGTAAACAATGAGCAGTTCTTC. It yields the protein CASSPIQFSGRVNNEQFF.

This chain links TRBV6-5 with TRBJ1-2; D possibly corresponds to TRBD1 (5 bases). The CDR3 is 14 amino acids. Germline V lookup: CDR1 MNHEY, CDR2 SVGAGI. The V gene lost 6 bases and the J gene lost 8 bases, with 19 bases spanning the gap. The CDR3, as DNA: TGTGCCAGCAGACCGGGACTCGGTGGCGGCGGCTACACCTTC. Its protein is CASRPGLGGGGYTF.

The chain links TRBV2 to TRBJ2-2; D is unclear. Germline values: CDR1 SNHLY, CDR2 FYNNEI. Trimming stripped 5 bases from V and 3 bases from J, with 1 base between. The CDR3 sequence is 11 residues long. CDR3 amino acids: CASSYTGELFF. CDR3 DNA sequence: TGTGCCAGCAGTTACACCGGGGAGCTGTTTTTT.

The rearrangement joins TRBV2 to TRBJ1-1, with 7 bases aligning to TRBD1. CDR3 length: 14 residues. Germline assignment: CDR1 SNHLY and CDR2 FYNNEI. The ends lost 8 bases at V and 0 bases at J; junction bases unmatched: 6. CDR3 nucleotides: TGTGCCAGCCGGGACAGACAGGTGAACACTGAAGCTTTCTTT. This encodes CASRDRQVNTEAFF.

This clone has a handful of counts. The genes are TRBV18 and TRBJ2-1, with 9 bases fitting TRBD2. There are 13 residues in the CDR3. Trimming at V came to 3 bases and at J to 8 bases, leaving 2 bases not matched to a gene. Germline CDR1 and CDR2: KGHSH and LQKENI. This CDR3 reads CASSPRLADEQFF. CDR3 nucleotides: TGTGCCAGCTCACCTAGACTAGCGGATGAGCAGTTCTTC.

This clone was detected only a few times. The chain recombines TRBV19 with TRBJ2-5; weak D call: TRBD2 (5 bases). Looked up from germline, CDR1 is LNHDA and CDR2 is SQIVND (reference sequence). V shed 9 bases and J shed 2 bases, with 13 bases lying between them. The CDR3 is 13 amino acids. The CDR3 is CARGSAAQETQYF. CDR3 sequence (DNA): TGTGCCAGGGGTTCAGCGGCGCAAGAGACCCAGTACTTC.

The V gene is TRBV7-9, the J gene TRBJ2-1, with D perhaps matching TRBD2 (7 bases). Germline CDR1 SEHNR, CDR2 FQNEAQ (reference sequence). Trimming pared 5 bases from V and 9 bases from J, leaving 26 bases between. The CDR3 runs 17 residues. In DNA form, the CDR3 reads TGTGCCAGCAGCCCCCCTTGGGGGCGGGAGAGTCAGGGTGAGCAGTTCTTC. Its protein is CASSPPWGRESQGEQFF.

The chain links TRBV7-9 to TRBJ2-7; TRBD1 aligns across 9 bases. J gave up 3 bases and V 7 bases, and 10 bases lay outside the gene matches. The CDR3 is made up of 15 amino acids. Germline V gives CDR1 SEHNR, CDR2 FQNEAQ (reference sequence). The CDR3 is CASTPGRDRDYEQYF. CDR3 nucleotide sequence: TGTGCCAGCACCCCCGGTAGGGACAGGGACTACGAGCAGTACTTC.

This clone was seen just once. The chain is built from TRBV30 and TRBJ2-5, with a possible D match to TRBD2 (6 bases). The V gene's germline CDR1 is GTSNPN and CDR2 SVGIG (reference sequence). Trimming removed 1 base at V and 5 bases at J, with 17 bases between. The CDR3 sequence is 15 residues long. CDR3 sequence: CAWSAPAGPRETQYF. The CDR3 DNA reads TGTGCCTGGAGTGCCCCCGCGGGGCCCCGCGAGACCCAGTACTTC. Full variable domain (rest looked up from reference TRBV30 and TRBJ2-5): SQTIHQWPATLVQPVGSPLSLECTVEGTSNPNLYWYRQAAGRGLQLLFYSVGIGQISSEVPQNLSASRPQDRQFILSSKKLLLSDSGFYLCAWSAPAGPRETQYFGPGTRLLVL.

CDR3 in amino acids: CASSQGPGQGSSYEQYF. CDR3 bases: TGTGCCAGCAGCCAGGGGCCGGGACAGGGGTCTTCCTACGAGCAGTACTTC. This rearrangement joins TRBV27 to TRBJ2-7, with TRBD1 matching 10 bases. CDR1 is MNHEY, CDR2 SMNVEV, per germline (reference sequence). This CDR3 contains 17 residues. After removal of 6 bases from V and 1 base from J, the junction contained 12 bases not matched to a gene.

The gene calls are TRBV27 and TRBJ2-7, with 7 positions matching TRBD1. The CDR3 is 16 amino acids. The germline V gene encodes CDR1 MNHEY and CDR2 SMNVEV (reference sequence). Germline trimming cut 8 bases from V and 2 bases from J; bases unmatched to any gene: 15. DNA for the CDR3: TGTGCCAGCCGTACCTTTTCCGGGACAGAGGCCTACGAGCAGTACTTC. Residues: CASRTFSGTEAYEQYF.

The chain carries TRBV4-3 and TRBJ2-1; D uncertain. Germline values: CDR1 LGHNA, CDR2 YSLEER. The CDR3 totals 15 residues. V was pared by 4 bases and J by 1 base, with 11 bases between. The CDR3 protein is CASSLRADSYNEQFF. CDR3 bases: TGCGCCAGCAGCCTTAGGGCGGATTCCTACAATGAGCAGTTCTTC.

CDR3 sequence: CASSVHDKAPTDTQYF. The DNA for the CDR3 is TGTGCCAGCAGCGTACACGACAAGGCCCCAACAGATACGCAGTATTTT. V is TRBV9 and J is TRBJ2-3; D call uncertain. Trimming left V 1 base short and J 3 bases short, with 15 bases between. Germline CDR1 reads SGDLS; CDR2 reads YYNGEE. The length of the CDR3 is 16 residues.

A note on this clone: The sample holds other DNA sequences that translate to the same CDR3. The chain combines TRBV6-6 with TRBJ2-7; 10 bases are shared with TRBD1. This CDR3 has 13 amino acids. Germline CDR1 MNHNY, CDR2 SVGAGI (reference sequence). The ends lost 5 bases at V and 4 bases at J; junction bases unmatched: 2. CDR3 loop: CASSRDRGYEQYF. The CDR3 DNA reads TGTGCCAGCAGTCGGGACAGGGGATACGAGCAGTACTTC.

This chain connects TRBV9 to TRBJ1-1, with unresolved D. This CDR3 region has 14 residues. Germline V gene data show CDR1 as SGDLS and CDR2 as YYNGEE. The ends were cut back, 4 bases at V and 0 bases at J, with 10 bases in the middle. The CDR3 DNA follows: TGTGCCAGCAGCCTAGGACCGTTGAACACTGAAGCTTTCTTT. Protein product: CASSLGPLNTEAFF.

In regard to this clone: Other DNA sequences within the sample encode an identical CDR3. Here the CDR3 reads CASSSQGATNEKLFF. The DNA of the CDR3 is TGTGCCAGCAGTTCTCAGGGGGCTACTAATGAAAAACTGTTTTTT. The chain employs TRBV28 and TRBJ1-4; the match to TRBD1 covers 8 bases. The CDR3 is 15 amino acids. Germline CDR1 reads MDHEN; CDR2 reads SYDVKM. V trimming: 4 bases; J trimming: 2 bases; junction bases outside the gene matches: 3.